This T cell receptor beta chain is drawn from a study of beta chain features in type 1 diabetes. Study-wide points: Fewer junction insertions and more nucleotide deletions appeared in type 1 diabetes patients. Naive, central memory and Treg TCRB repertoires appeared more alike in patients than in healthy donors. In all four CD4+ subsets, TCRB CDR3 length was significantly, moderately reduced in type 1 diabetes.

The CDR3 has 12 amino acids. The ends were cut back, 2 bases at V and 5 bases at J, with 9 bases in the middle. Germline-derived CDR1 and CDR2 are GTSNPN and SVGIG (reference sequence). Every isolated RNA sample was fully reverse transcribed, so sequencing captured expressed TCRB transcripts. For naive, central memory and regulatory T cell samples, reads averaged roughly 3.7 million. Only in-frame clones appear in the TCRdb table, and some are missing; sequencing was by immunoSEQ multiplex PCR. The table shows 550,000 to 850,000 clones, with 13% occurring only once. This clone was recorded a few times. Its antigen is still unknown. The sample carries other DNA sequences with the same CDR3. CD4+ naive, central memory, regulatory and stem cell-like memory subsets were isolated by sorting on CD45RO/CCR7/CD25/CD127/CD95/CD27.

This chain uses TRBV30 with TRBJ2-5; maybe TRBD2 (5 bases). This sequence originates from a man aged 18 to 29 with type 1 diabetes. The sample taken for sequencing was naive CD4+ T cells from blood. CDR3 residues: CAWSPLGETQYF. The CDR3 DNA follows: TGTGCCTGGAGTCCACTAGGGGAGACCCAGTACTTC.